These T cell receptor beta chains were read from a single sample in a study of cytomegalovirus exposure and HLA in healthy donors. Profiled with immunoSEQ multiplex PCR; TCRdb holds only in-frame clones, not every one. Here the sample spans 250,000 to 400,000 clones, approximately 91% being singletons. Sequencing input: PBMCs. All receptors derive from a young man in good health and CMV-seronegative. CDR3s include the opening cysteine and the closing phenylalanine or tryptophan. The D gene is left open where the match is weak. The size of a clone is reported for some rows only, either as once, few or many, or as a class for expanded clones.

v_call	d_call	clone_size	j_call	cdr3_nt	cdr3_aa
TRBV10-3	NA	NA	TRBJ1-2	TGTGCCATCAGTGAGTTTGGACATAACTATGGCTACACCTTC	CAISEFGHNYGYTF
TRBV2	NA	NA	TRBJ1-4	TGTGCCAGCAGCCCGTGGAGCCGAGACGTTTTCCGAGATGCAACTAATGAAAAACTGTTTTTT	CASSPWSRDVFRDATNEKLFF
TRBV5-6	NA	once	TRBJ2-3	TGTGCCAGCAGCGGTCCAAGATTAGTAGATACGCAGTATTTT	CASSGPRLVDTQYF
TRBV2	NA	NA	TRBJ1-2	TGTGCCAGCAGCGGACAATCTCTTAGGGGCTATGGCTACACCTTC	CASSGQSLRGYGYTF
TRBV28	NA	NA	TRBJ2-2	TGTGCCAGCAGGGGAGGGGGTAACACCGGGGAGCTGTTTTTT	CASRGGGNTGELFF
TRBV4-1	NA	few	TRBJ1-1	TGCGCCAGCAGCCAAGCGGGGAGTGAAGCTTTCTTT	CASSQAGSEAFF
TRBV5-4	TRBD2	NA	TRBJ2-7	TGTGCCAGCAGCCCCAGCGGGGGGGTTCCCTACGAGCAGTACTTC	CASSPSGGVPYEQYF
TRBV2	NA	NA	TRBJ1-2	TGTGCCAGCAGTGTATACAGATCTAACTATGGCTACACCTTC	CASSVYRSNYGYTF
TRBV19	TRBD1	NA	TRBJ1-6	TGTGCCAGTAGTCCCGGGACAGGGCAGACACCCCTCCACTTT	CASSPGTGQTPLHF
TRBV2	NA	NA	TRBJ2-3	TGTGCCAGCAGTCCCGGGACCACAGCGGGAGATACGCAGTATTTT	CASSPGTTAGDTQYF
TRBV5-1	NA	NA	TRBJ2-2	TGCGCCAGCAGCTTAGGTCAGGGGGGTTCGAACACCGGGGAGCTGTTTTTT	CASSLGQGGSNTGELFF
TRBV9	TRBD1	NA	TRBJ1-2	TGTGCCAGCAGCGCACGGGGGACAGATCTATATGGCTACACCTTC	CASSARGTDLYGYTF
TRBV15	NA	NA	TRBJ2-7	TGTGCCACCAGCAGAACCAAGAATGGCCGGGGGTACGAGCAGTACTTC	CATSRTKNGRGYEQYF
TRBV5-8	NA	NA	TRBJ2-7	TGTGCCAGCAGCTTGGATGAGACGGGGATCTACGAGCAGTACTTC	CASSLDETGIYEQYF
TRBV6-5	TRBD2	NA	TRBJ2-7	TGTGCCAGCAGCTCCCCAGGGCGGGGGACCTACGAGCAGTACTTC	CASSSPGRGTYEQYF
TRBV10-3	NA	few	TRBJ1-6	TGTGCCATCAGTGAGCAGGAGGGGTTAGACCTCCACTTT	CAISEQEGLDLHF
TRBV10-2	NA	NA	TRBJ2-2	TGCGCCAGCAGACTAGTTGGCACCGGGGAGCTGTTTTTT	CASRLVGTGELFF
TRBV7-9	NA	NA	TRBJ2-1	TGTGCCAGCAGCTCTTTGTTATACAATGAGCAGTTCTTC	CASSSLLYNEQFF